Each of the 4 T cell receptor beta chains below was sequenced from the same sample in a study of cytomegalovirus exposure and HLA in healthy donors. Primers included in the PCR were 60 Vbeta and 13 Jbeta primers. Produced via immunoSEQ multiplex PCR; TCRdb's table is partial and in-frame only. The repertoire consists of roughly 120,000 clones, with 69% occurring once and the leading ten covering 5.4%. Source material: PBMCs. The receptors were gathered from a woman aged 70 to 79 in good health and CMV-seropositive.

The chain couples TRBV10-3 to TRBJ2-3, with D possibly being TRBD2 (6 bases). From germline, CDR1 is ENHRY and CDR2 SYGVKD. CDR3 length: 12 residues. The ends were cut back, 3 bases at V and 7 bases at J, with 8 bases in the middle. The CDR3 sequence: CAISELAHTQYF. The CDR3 DNA follows: TGTGCCATCAGTGAACTAGCCCATACGCAGTATTTT.

DNA for the CDR3: TGCGCCAGCAGCTTGGATCGGGACACCTTTGGTGAGCAGTTCTTC. It codes for CASSLDRDTFGEQFF. The rearrangement links TRBV5-1 to TRBJ2-1; TRBD1 is a possible D gene (6 bases). The germline V gene encodes CDR1 SGHRS and CDR2 YFSETQ. The ends were cut back, 0 bases at V and 9 bases at J, with 16 bases in the middle. This CDR3 is 15 amino acids long. The whole variable domain, remainder taken from reference TRBV5-1 and TRBJ2-1, is KAGVTQTPRYLIKTRGQQVTLSCSPISGHRSVSWYQQTPGQGLQFLFEYFSETQRNKGNFPGRFSGRQFSNSRSEMNVSTLELGDSALYLCASSLDRDTFGEQFFGPGTRLTVL.

The chain combines TRBV7-9 with TRBJ1-1; D might be TRBD1 (6 bases). This CDR3 has 14 amino acids. V lost 5 bases to trimming and J lost 1 base, with 11 bases between them. Germline CDR1 and CDR2: SEHNR and FQNEAQ (reference sequence). The CDR3 coding sequence is TGTGCCAGCAGCCGGCGGACAGAGAACACTGAAGCTTTCTTT. It is translated as CASSRRTENTEAFF.

This clone was counted between two and nine times. The sample carries other DNA sequences with the same CDR3. This sequence joins TRBV5-1 and TRBJ2-5, with 7 bases identical to TRBD1. Looked up from germline, CDR1 is SGHRS and CDR2 is YFSETQ. V was pared by 0 bases and J by 5 bases, with 4 bases of the junction left unmatched. This CDR3 is built from 14 residues. The DNA for the CDR3 is TGCGCCAGCAGCTTGGGAGGGGGCTGGGAGACCCAGTACTTC. Protein product: CASSLGGGWETQYF.